Presented here are 6 T cell receptor beta chains from one specimen sequenced in a study of high-grade serous ovarian cancer treatment subgroups. Tumor samples were taken before definitive surgery or chemotherapy. Sequencing used immunoSEQ multiplex PCR; TCRdb keeps in-frame clones, though not all of them. The sample carries about 11,000 clones, about four fifths recorded once. Material for sequencing was tumor tissue. These TCRs come from a human donor with high-grade serous ovarian cancer.

The sample holds one count of this clone. The chain combines TRBV7-8 with TRBJ2-3; 7 positions agree with TRBD2. The CDR3 loop spans 17 amino acids. After removal of 1 base from V and 1 base from J, the junction contained 8 bases not matched to a gene. CDR1 is SGHVS and CDR2 is FQNEAQ in the germline V gene. The DNA for the CDR3 is TGTGCCAGCAGCTTAGACCAAAGCGGGACGGGCACAGATACGCAGTATTTT. This gives the protein CASSLDQSGTGTDTQYF.

The V gene is TRBV14, the J gene TRBJ2-3, with TRBD2 matching over 9 bases. Germline V gene data show CDR1 as SGHDN and CDR2 as FVKESK. Trimming took 4 bases from V and 4 from J; bases not matched to a gene: 6. This CDR3 has 15 residues. The CDR3: CASSPGTSFADTQYF. The CDR3 nucleotides are TGTGCCAGCAGCCCCGGGACTAGCTTTGCAGATACGCAGTATTTT.

This chain links TRBV5-4 with TRBJ2-5; 8 nucleotides agree with TRBD2. V lost 1 base, J lost 4 bases, and 9 bases stayed unmatched. Germline CDR1 SGHNT, CDR2 YYREEE (reference sequence). CDR3 length: 16 amino acids. The CDR3 coding sequence is TGTGCCAGCAGCTTGTCGCCGGGGGGGAGGGGAGAGACCCAGTACTTC. It specifies CASSLSPGGRGETQYF.

CDR3 bases: TGTGCCAGCAGTCTCGGGGTTGACAATGAGCAGTTCTTC. Protein: CASSLGVDNEQFF. V usage is TRBV6-4 and J usage is TRBJ2-1; the D gene is possibly TRBD2 (5 bases). The V gene's germline CDR1 is MRHNA and CDR2 SNTAGT. Trimming removed 5 bases from V and 5 bases from J, with 10 bases in between. The CDR3 consists of 13 residues.

The gene calls are TRBV30 and TRBJ2-1, with D unresolved. The CDR3 contains 15 residues. The ends were cut back, 4 bases at V and 4 bases at J, with 17 bases in the middle. The germline V gene has CDR1 GTSNPN and CDR2 SVGIG (reference sequence). The CDR3 coding sequence is TGTGCCTGGAACCCGGGCTCAAGGGTTTACAATGAGCAGTTCTTC. Translating gives CAWNPGSRVYNEQFF.

V is TRBV6-7 and J is TRBJ2-1, with 7 bases fitting TRBD2. TRBV6-7 is reported as an ORF; its role is uncertain. The CDR3 runs 12 residues. With 7 bases clipped from V and 9 bases from J, the junction kept 6 bases outside the gene matches. CDR3: CASIICGSEQFF. Here the CDR3 DNA reads TGTGCCAGCATAATTTGCGGGAGTGAGCAGTTCTTC.